The T cell receptor beta chain under discussion was sequenced for a study of shared clonotypes between healthy human individuals. Positively selected for CCR7, the CD45RO-negative cells used as naive CD8 cells excluded terminally differentiated effector memory CD45RA+ cells. The CDR3 is made up of 15 amino acids. Germline CDR1 is SGHAT and CDR2 is FQNNGV. V was shortened by 5 bases and J by 5 bases, with 18 bases between the two germline ends. The protocol was immunoSEQ multiplex PCR, while the TCRdb copy is restricted to in-frame clones and leaves out a portion. The table has hundreds of thousands of clones, roughly 98% seen once.

This rearrangement joins TRBV11-2 to TRBJ2-5; weak D call: TRBD1 (6 bases). The receptor was isolated from a man in his thirties or forties in good health. The sequencing input was naive CD8+ T cells sorted from blood. Here the CDR3 reads CASSARLGAKETQYF. Here the CDR3 DNA reads TGTGCCAGCAGCGCGAGGCTGGGGGCGAAGGAGACCCAGTACTTC.